These 7 T cell receptor beta chains originate from one sample sequenced in a study of vaccination and CD4 T cells after COVID-19 (dated by TCRdb to about 2022). Library preparation employed PCR. The sequencer listed for this sample is Illumina iSeq 100. TCR sequencing of DNA from cultured CD4+ T cells used the Oncomine TCR Beta short-read assay at the Johns Hopkins FTIC core. The public reads were reanalyzed by TCRdb: fastp trimming at Q25, MiXCR alignment, in-frame beta chains only. Each CDR3 protein gets just one entry, which takes the most common genes and DNA from the rows behind it. In this sample the table shows 15,000 to 20,000 distinct CDR3 sequences, approximately 50% of which occur a single time. 10% to 15% of the sample is taken by the ten largest. Sample treatment or condition, as interpreted from the label and publication: approximately nine-day PBMC culture with coronavirus spike peptide pools or control peptides (ViraFEST assay).

Which antigens these TCRs recognize remains unknown. Material for sequencing was CD4+ T cells from blood, cultured in vitro. The receptors were sampled from a human donor who had recovered from COVID-19.

V gene TRBV7-9 combines with J gene TRBJ1-2; weak D call: TRBD1 (5 bases). CDR1 is SEHNR and CDR2 is FQNEAQ in the germline V gene (reference sequence). V was shortened by 5 bases and J by 8 bases, with 15 bases between the two germline ends. There are 13 residues in the CDR3. The CDR3 spells CASSHRGGGGYTF. In nucleotides, the CDR3 is TGTGCCAGCAGCCATCGCGGGGGGGGAGGCTACACCTTC. Combining the CDR3 with reference TRBV7-9 and TRBJ1-2 gives the whole variable domain DTGVSQNPRHKITKRGQNVTFRCDPISEHNRLYWYRQTLGQGPEFLTYFQNEAQLEKSRLLSDRFSAERPKGSFSTLEIQRTEQGDSAMYLCASSHRGGGGYTFGSGTRLTVV.

The chain recombines TRBV20-1 with TRBJ2-1; D not resolved. With 5 bases removed from V and 4 bases from J, the gap between germline ends came to 9 bases. Germline CDR1 reads DFQATT; CDR2 reads SNEGSKA (reference sequence). The CDR3 is 12 residues long. This CDR3 is CSALLTYNEQFF. In nucleotides, the CDR3 is TGCAGTGCTCTGCTTACATACAATGAGCAGTTCTTC.

This chain joins TRBV20-1 and TRBJ1-3; D may be TRBD1 (5 bases). This CDR3 has 13 residues. Germline V gives CDR1 DFQATT, CDR2 SNEGSKA (reference sequence). V was clipped by 3 bases and J by 1 base, with 7 bases between them. The CDR3: CSASQGSGNTIYF. As DNA, the CDR3 is TGCAGTGCTAGTCAGGGTTCTGGAAACACCATATATTTT.

The rearrangement links TRBV27 to TRBJ2-7; D gene ambiguous. Per the germline V gene, CDR1 is MNHEY and CDR2 is SMNVEV (reference sequence). This CDR3 region has 12 residues. The CDR3: CASGSGLGGQYF. DNA for the CDR3: TGTGCTAGTGGTTCCGGCTTGGGCGGACAGTACTTC.

By frequency in the sample, this clonotype is medium-sized. The chain has TRBV12-3 or TRBV12-4 and TRBJ2-2; TRBD2 might be the D (7 bases). Trimming took off 7 bases at V and 7 bases at J, with 13 bases between the two ends. This CDR3 has 13 amino acids. As DNA, the CDR3 is TGTGCCAGCACCTGGGGGGGCGGCGGGGAGCTGTTTTTT. This encodes CASTWGGGGELFF.

The chain carries TRBV7-2 and TRBJ1-1; possible D gene TRBD1, 5 bases. CDR1 is SGHTA, CDR2 FQGNSA, per germline. This CDR3 spans 15 amino acids. The V end lost 5 bases, the J end lost 5 bases, and 18 bases lay between the germline ends. DNA for the CDR3: TGTGCCAGCAGCCTCCTAATCGGGGCGCATACTGAAGCTTTCTTT. Encoded protein: CASSLLIGAHTEAFF. Full variable domain (missing parts from reference TRBV7-2 and TRBJ1-1): GAGVSQSPSNKVTEKGKDVELRCDPISGHTALYWYRQSLGQGLEFLIYFQGNSAPDKSGLPSDRFSAERTGGSVSTLTIQRTQQEDSAVYLCASSLLIGAHTEAFFGQGTRLTVV.

This rearrangement joins TRBV19 to TRBJ1-1; D not resolved. Germline CDR1 reads LNHDA; CDR2 reads SQIVND (reference sequence). Trimming pared 6 bases from V and 1 base from J, leaving 15 bases between. This CDR3 contains 15 residues. In nucleotides, the CDR3 is TGTGCCAGTAGGACTAATTACGGAGGGAACACTGAAGCTTTCTTT. The encoded protein is CASRTNYGGNTEAFF.